These 30 T cell receptor beta chains were sequenced from one sample in a study of blood T cells in healthy people across ages. The authors ran a second PCR of roughly 6 to 12 cycles using a sample-barcoded 5' primer and a J-beta primer mix. TCRdb processed the 5' RACE reads anew with MiXCR; each CDR3 protein has one entry. Found here are around 1.5 million distinct CDR3 sequences, almost 60% of them singletons; the top ten hold over 5%. The material sequenced was blood. All receptors come from a man aged 18 to 29 in good health.

This clonotype was seen just once. The rearrangement uses TRBV5-1 and TRBJ2-1; TRBD1 aligns across 10 bases. The J call may not be correct, given that the DNA end is closer to TRBJ2-7. The CDR3 covers 15 residues. CDR1 is SGHRS, CDR2 YFSETQ, per germline. The CDR3 nucleotides read TGCGCCAGCAGCTTGGGGGACAGGGGAATTGATGAGCAGTACTTC. This encodes CASSLGDRGIDEQYF.

This clonotype was counted many times. This chain joins TRBV18 and TRBJ2-5, with 7 bases fitting TRBD2. Germline values: CDR1 KGHSH, CDR2 LQKENI. This CDR3 spans 14 amino acids. The V segment lost 6 bases and the J segment 4 bases; nucleotides outside the gene matches: 8. CDR3 sequence reads: CASSPTREGETQYF. The CDR3 region has the DNA TGTGCCAGCTCGCCAACTAGGGAGGGAGAGACCCAGTACTTC.

V gene TRBV29-1 combines with J gene TRBJ2-3; tentative D call: TRBD2 (5 bases). The V and J ends lost 7 bases and 5 bases respectively, with 19 bases between them. Germline loops: CDR1 SQVTM, CDR2 ANQGSEA. The CDR3 contains 14 residues. This CDR3 is CSAEGPGFQDTQYF. As DNA, the CDR3 is TGCAGCGCCGAGGGTCCGGGATTTCAAGATACGCAGTATTTT.

V usage is TRBV12-3 or TRBV12-4 and J usage is TRBJ1-3; 8 bases match TRBD1. The CDR3 is 19 residues long. V shed 7 bases, J shed 2 bases, and the junction held 19 bases outside the gene matches. The CDR3 loop is CASTPQRRGLRLTGNTIYF. The CDR3 nucleotides are TGTGCCAGCACCCCTCAACGCAGGGGGCTACGCCTAACTGGAAACACCATATATTTT.

The genes are TRBV6-5 and TRBJ1-1; D ambiguous. From germline, CDR1 is MNHEY and CDR2 SVGAGI. There are 16 residues in the CDR3. Trimming cost V 2 bases and J 5 bases, with 18 bases left between them. The CDR3 protein is CASSYELTGRETEAFF. DNA of the CDR3: TGTGCCAGCAGTTACGAGCTAACCGGACGGGAAACTGAAGCTTTCTTT.

This chain links TRBV7-2 with TRBJ2-3; the match to TRBD2 covers 9 bases. CDR1 and CDR2 from the germline V gene are SGHTA and FQGNSA. The junction had 11 bases not matched to a gene; V was cut back by 5 bases and J by 5 bases. This CDR3 is 16 amino acids long. The CDR3 loop reads CASSPILAGSGDTQYF. In nucleotides, the CDR3 is TGTGCCAGCAGCCCGATCCTAGCGGGATCGGGAGATACGCAGTATTTT.

About this clonotype: A read error may account for a junction end that differs from germline. V is TRBV6-6 and J is TRBJ2-7; no reliable D call. Germline-derived CDR1 and CDR2 are MNHNY and SVGAGI (reference sequence). There are 12 residues in the CDR3. CDR3 in amino acids: CVSMESSYEQYF. The CDR3 DNA sequence: TGTGTCAGCATGGAAAGCTCCTACGAGCAGTACTTC.

The chain joins TRBV2 to TRBJ2-1; tentatively, D is TRBD2 (6 bases). From germline, CDR1 is SNHLY and CDR2 FYNNEI. V was pared by 3 bases and J by 10 bases, with 13 bases between. CDR3 size: 13 residues. This CDR3 reads CASSDLEGWEQFF. The CDR3 nucleotides read TGTGCCAGCAGTGATTTGGAGGGTTGGGAGCAGTTCTTC.

This chain connects TRBV5-6 to TRBJ1-3, with D unclear. This CDR3 is 12 amino acids long. CDR1 SGHDT and CDR2 YYEEEE come from the germline V gene. Trimming pared 1 base from V and 11 bases from J, leaving 10 bases between. The CDR3 here is CASSLLSGAIYF. The CDR3 DNA reads TGTGCCAGCAGCTTGCTTTCCGGCGCCATATATTTT.

The chain carries TRBV2 and TRBJ2-5; 11 nucleotides agree with TRBD2. This CDR3 contains 18 residues. J gave up 7 bases and V 2 bases, and 15 bases lay outside the gene matches. The germline V gene has CDR1 SNHLY and CDR2 FYNNEI. The DNA for the CDR3 is TGTGCCAGCAGTGAACTGCTAGCGGGAGGCCAAGAAGGCGGGACCCAGTACTTC. The encoded protein is CASSELLAGGQEGGTQYF.

This chain links TRBV12-3 or TRBV12-4 with TRBJ2-4; tentative D call: TRBD1 (6 bases). The J call may be wrong; the DNA end is better matched by TRBJ2-7. The CDR3 runs to 20 residues. The CDR3 DNA sequence: TGTGCCAGCAGTACACAAAGTCCGGGCCTAGCAGGGACAAGTGCCTACGAGCAGTACTTC. This translates into CASSTQSPGLAGTSAYEQYF.

The gene calls are TRBV20-1 and TRBJ1-5; TRBD1 agrees at 10 bases. Germline V gene lookup returns CDR1 DFQATT and CDR2 SNEGSKA (reference sequence). The CDR3 has 16 amino acids. V lost 0 bases, J lost 3 bases, and 5 bases stayed unmatched. The CDR3 DNA sequence: TGCAGTGCTAGAGAGGGGGGACAGGGGAACAATCAGCCCCAGCATTTT. Amino acid sequence: CSAREGGQGNNQPQHF.

The chain joins TRBV5-1 to TRBJ2-7; TRBD2 agrees at 8 bases. After removal of 0 bases from V and 1 base from J, the junction contained 6 bases not matched to a gene. The germline V gene has CDR1 SGHRS and CDR2 YFSETQ. The CDR3 consists of 16 residues. In DNA form, the CDR3 reads TGCGCCAGCAGCTTGGCCGGTGGCGGGAGGTCCTACGAGCAGTACTTC. Residues: CASSLAGGGRSYEQYF. Supplemented by reference TRBV5-1 and TRBJ2-7, the full variable domain reads KAGVTQTPRYLIKTRGQQVTLSCSPISGHRSVSWYQQTPGQGLQFLFEYFSETQRNKGNFPGRFSGRQFSNSRSEMNVSTLELGDSALYLCASSLAGGGRSYEQYFGPGTRLTVT.

The V gene is TRBV5-1, the J gene TRBJ2-2, with D maybe TRBD2 (6 bases). CDR3 length: 16 amino acids. Germline CDR1 is SGHRS and CDR2 is YFSETQ. Deletions cut 4 bases from V and 3 bases from J, with 16 bases between. CDR3 in DNA: TGCGCCAGCAGCAGCCAGGTGGGGGAGGACACCGGGGAGCTGTTTTTT. It specifies CASSSQVGEDTGELFF.

The chain carries TRBV29-1 and TRBJ2-7; 7 positions agree with TRBD1. V lost 1 base to trimming and J lost 2 bases; unmatched junction nucleotides: 11. This CDR3 is built from 16 residues. Germline CDR1 SQVTM, CDR2 ANQGSEA. The CDR3 bases are TGCAGCGTTGAAGTTGGTGGGGGACAGACGACCTACGAGCAGTACTTC. Its protein is CSVEVGGGQTTYEQYF.

Only a few counts were recorded for this clonotype. This chain links TRBV10-3 with TRBJ2-4, with D possibly TRBD1 on 5 matching bases. The germline gives CDR1 ENHRY, CDR2 SYGVKD. This CDR3 is 14 amino acids long. The V end was cut by 0 bases, the J end by 6 bases, with 9 bases between. CDR3 nucleotides: TGTGCCATCAGTGAGTCAGGGGATCTAAACATTCAGTACTTC. Translation gives CAISESGDLNIQYF.

The chain uses TRBV4-1 and TRBJ2-3; 12 bases agree with TRBD2. This CDR3 is built from 18 residues. Per germline, CDR1 MGHRA and CDR2 YSYEKL. V lost 5 bases to trimming and J lost 2 bases; unmatched junction nucleotides: 11. CDR3 sequence: CASSASGRAGGATDTQYF. The CDR3 DNA is TGCGCCAGCAGCGCTAGCGGGAGGGCCGGGGGGGCCACAGATACGCAGTATTTT.

The sample holds one count of this clonotype. The chain joins TRBV15 to TRBJ2-1; possible D gene TRBD2, 7 bases. CDR3 length: 15 amino acids. V lost 4 bases to trimming and J lost 6 bases, with 16 bases between them. The germline V gene has CDR1 LNHNV and CDR2 YYDKDF (reference sequence). This CDR3 reads CATSIGGGPLNEQFF. The DNA for the CDR3 is TGTGCCACCAGCATAGGGGGGGGGCCTCTCAATGAGCAGTTCTTC.

This chain links TRBV6-5 with TRBJ2-1; a weak D match, TRBD2 (5 bases). This CDR3 comprises 13 residues. CDR1 and CDR2 (germline): MNHEY, SVGAGI. Trimming shortened V by 6 bases and J by 12 bases, and 18 bases separated the two germline ends. The CDR3 sequence: CASSRSGARGQFF. Here the CDR3 DNA reads TGTGCCAGCAGCCGAAGCGGCGCCCGGGGGCAGTTCTTC.

This clonotype was observed a few times. The junction departs from germline at one end; a sequencing error may be responsible. The chain links TRBV25-1 to TRBJ2-3; maybe TRBD2 (6 bases). This CDR3 is 14 amino acids long. Germline V gene lookup returns CDR1 MGHDK and CDR2 SYGVNS. The CDR3 sequence is CASSVAGSIDTQYF. The CDR3 DNA sequence: TGTGCCAGCAGTGTGGCGGGGAGCATAGATACGCAGTATTTT.

This clonotype was seen more than once but under ten times. The chain is built from TRBV13 and TRBJ2-3, with 10 bases aligning to TRBD1. Per germline, CDR1 PRHDT and CDR2 FYEKMQ (reference sequence). The CDR3 consists of 18 residues. Unmatched junction bases numbered 11, after V lost 5 bases and J lost 0 bases. CDR3 sequence reads: CASSSRTGGITSTDTQYF. CDR3 bases: TGTGCCAGCAGCAGCCGGACAGGGGGGATTACTAGCACAGATACGCAGTATTTT.

This clonotype appeared once. The chain couples TRBV25-1 to TRBJ1-4; no firm D call. Between the trimmed V and J ends, which lost 1 base and 0 bases, there was a span of 6 bases. The CDR3 contains 15 residues. Germline V gives CDR1 MGHDK, CDR2 SYGVNS. The CDR3 nucleotides read TGTGCCAGCAGTGAATCGGGTGCAACTAATGAAAAACTGTTTTTT. Its translation: CASSESGATNEKLFF.

This chain joins TRBV7-9 and TRBJ2-1; either TRBD1 or TRBD2 may fit D (5 bases each). The germline gives CDR1 SEHNR, CDR2 FQNEAQ (reference sequence). This CDR3 has 14 amino acids. Trimming took off 5 bases at V and 6 bases at J, with 14 bases between the two ends. Here the CDR3 DNA reads TGTGCCAGCAGCACGGGGACCTCTCCCAATGAGCAGTTCTTC. Protein product: CASSTGTSPNEQFF.

On this clonotype: The junction departs from germline at one end; a sequencing error may be responsible. This rearrangement joins TRBV10-3 to TRBJ1-2; D is perhaps TRBD1 (5 bases). Germline CDR1 and CDR2: ENHRY and SYGVKD. The CDR3 is 12 residues long. The CDR3 protein is CAIRETEYGYTF. CDR3 coding DNA: TGTGCCATCCGTGAGACAGAATATGGCTACACCTTC.

The table lists this clonotype with a few counts. The chain is built from TRBV10-3 and TRBJ2-1, with 7 bases lining up with TRBD2. From germline, CDR1 is ENHRY and CDR2 SYGVKD. This CDR3 contains 13 residues. Losses at the gene ends were 5 bases for V and 5 bases for J; bases not matched to a gene: 3. CDR3 sequence (DNA): TGTGCCATCAGTAGGCGGGAGAACAATGAGCAGTTCTTC. It codes for CAISRRENNEQFF.

A few counts support this clonotype. The chain joins TRBV27 to TRBJ2-7; the D gene could be TRBD1 or TRBD2 (5 bases each). CDR1 is MNHEY, CDR2 SMNVEV, per germline (reference sequence). Trimming pared 0 bases from V and 2 bases from J, leaving 11 bases between. There are 15 residues in the CDR3. CDR3 region: CASSLSGLAPYEQYF. Here the CDR3 DNA reads TGTGCCAGCAGTTTATCGGGGCTAGCCCCCTACGAGCAGTACTTC.

The chain is built from TRBV20-1 and TRBJ1-5, with D perhaps matching TRBD1 (6 bases). Germline V gene data show CDR1 as DFQATT and CDR2 as SNEGSKA (reference sequence). CDR3 length: 13 residues. V lost 6 bases, J lost 7 bases, and 16 bases lay in between. CDR3 nucleotide sequence: TGCAGTGCAGAAAGACAGGTTGGGCAGCCCCAGCATTTT. This gives the protein CSAERQVGQPQHF.

V and J are TRBV7-2 and TRBJ1-4, with D unresolved. The germline V gene encodes CDR1 SGHTA and CDR2 FQGNSA. The V end was cut by 4 bases, the J end by 8 bases, with 14 bases between. The CDR3 sequence is 14 residues long. The CDR3 DNA sequence: TGTGCCAGCAGCTCCTCTGGTCGCGGGGAAAAACTGTTTTTT. This gives the protein CASSSSGRGEKLFF.

The chain recombines TRBV29-1 with TRBJ2-3; TRBD1 matches 7 bases. CDR1 and CDR2 (germline): SQVTM, ANQGSEA. This CDR3 is built from 15 residues. V was clipped by 4 bases and J by 2 bases; unmatched bases: 9. The CDR3 spells CSVVPETGFTDTQYF. In DNA, the CDR3 is TGCAGCGTTGTCCCCGAGACAGGGTTCACAGATACGCAGTATTTT.

The chain joins TRBV7-9 to TRBJ1-2; D may be TRBD1 (5 bases). Between the trimmed V and J ends, which lost 1 base and 2 bases, there was a span of 11 bases. The CDR3 has 15 residues. Germline V lookup: CDR1 SEHNR, CDR2 FQNEAQ (reference sequence). The CDR3: CASSLEGRINYGYTF. In nucleotides, the CDR3 is TGTGCCAGCAGCTTAGAGGGGCGGATCAACTATGGCTACACCTTC.